The T cell receptor (beta chain) described here comes from a study of beta chain features in type 1 diabetes. The wider study: The samples had approximately 100,000,000 sorted cells examined in all.

Purity above 95% was achieved in all sorted populations. Expressed TCRB transcripts were sequenced, since all the RNA that had been isolated was reverse transcribed. Repertoires were generated with immunoSEQ multiplex PCR, while TCRdb's copy carries only in-frame clones and drops some. The profile shows roughly 240,000 clones, around 14% of them singletons. The CDR3 spans 14 residues. V shed 8 bases, J shed 4 bases, and the junction held 7 bases outside the gene matches. Germline V gene sequence: CDR1 SGDLS, CDR2 YYNGEE. This clone was seen a single time. The same CDR3 is also encoded by other DNA sequences in this sample.

The chain combines TRBV9 with TRBJ2-3; the match to TRBD2 covers 10 bases. The material sequenced was naive CD4+ T cells from blood. The receptor was derived from a woman aged 40-49 years in good health. The CDR3 loop reads CASSPSGGSDTQYF. The CDR3 bases are TGTGCCAGTTCACCTAGCGGGGGATCAGATACGCAGTATTTT. Supplemented by reference TRBV9 and TRBJ2-3, the full variable domain reads DSGVTQTPKHLITATGQRVTLRCSPRSGDLSVYWYQQSLDQGLQFLIQYYNGEERAKGNILERFSAQQFPDLHSELNLSSLELGDSALYFCASSPSGGSDTQYFGPGTRLTVL.